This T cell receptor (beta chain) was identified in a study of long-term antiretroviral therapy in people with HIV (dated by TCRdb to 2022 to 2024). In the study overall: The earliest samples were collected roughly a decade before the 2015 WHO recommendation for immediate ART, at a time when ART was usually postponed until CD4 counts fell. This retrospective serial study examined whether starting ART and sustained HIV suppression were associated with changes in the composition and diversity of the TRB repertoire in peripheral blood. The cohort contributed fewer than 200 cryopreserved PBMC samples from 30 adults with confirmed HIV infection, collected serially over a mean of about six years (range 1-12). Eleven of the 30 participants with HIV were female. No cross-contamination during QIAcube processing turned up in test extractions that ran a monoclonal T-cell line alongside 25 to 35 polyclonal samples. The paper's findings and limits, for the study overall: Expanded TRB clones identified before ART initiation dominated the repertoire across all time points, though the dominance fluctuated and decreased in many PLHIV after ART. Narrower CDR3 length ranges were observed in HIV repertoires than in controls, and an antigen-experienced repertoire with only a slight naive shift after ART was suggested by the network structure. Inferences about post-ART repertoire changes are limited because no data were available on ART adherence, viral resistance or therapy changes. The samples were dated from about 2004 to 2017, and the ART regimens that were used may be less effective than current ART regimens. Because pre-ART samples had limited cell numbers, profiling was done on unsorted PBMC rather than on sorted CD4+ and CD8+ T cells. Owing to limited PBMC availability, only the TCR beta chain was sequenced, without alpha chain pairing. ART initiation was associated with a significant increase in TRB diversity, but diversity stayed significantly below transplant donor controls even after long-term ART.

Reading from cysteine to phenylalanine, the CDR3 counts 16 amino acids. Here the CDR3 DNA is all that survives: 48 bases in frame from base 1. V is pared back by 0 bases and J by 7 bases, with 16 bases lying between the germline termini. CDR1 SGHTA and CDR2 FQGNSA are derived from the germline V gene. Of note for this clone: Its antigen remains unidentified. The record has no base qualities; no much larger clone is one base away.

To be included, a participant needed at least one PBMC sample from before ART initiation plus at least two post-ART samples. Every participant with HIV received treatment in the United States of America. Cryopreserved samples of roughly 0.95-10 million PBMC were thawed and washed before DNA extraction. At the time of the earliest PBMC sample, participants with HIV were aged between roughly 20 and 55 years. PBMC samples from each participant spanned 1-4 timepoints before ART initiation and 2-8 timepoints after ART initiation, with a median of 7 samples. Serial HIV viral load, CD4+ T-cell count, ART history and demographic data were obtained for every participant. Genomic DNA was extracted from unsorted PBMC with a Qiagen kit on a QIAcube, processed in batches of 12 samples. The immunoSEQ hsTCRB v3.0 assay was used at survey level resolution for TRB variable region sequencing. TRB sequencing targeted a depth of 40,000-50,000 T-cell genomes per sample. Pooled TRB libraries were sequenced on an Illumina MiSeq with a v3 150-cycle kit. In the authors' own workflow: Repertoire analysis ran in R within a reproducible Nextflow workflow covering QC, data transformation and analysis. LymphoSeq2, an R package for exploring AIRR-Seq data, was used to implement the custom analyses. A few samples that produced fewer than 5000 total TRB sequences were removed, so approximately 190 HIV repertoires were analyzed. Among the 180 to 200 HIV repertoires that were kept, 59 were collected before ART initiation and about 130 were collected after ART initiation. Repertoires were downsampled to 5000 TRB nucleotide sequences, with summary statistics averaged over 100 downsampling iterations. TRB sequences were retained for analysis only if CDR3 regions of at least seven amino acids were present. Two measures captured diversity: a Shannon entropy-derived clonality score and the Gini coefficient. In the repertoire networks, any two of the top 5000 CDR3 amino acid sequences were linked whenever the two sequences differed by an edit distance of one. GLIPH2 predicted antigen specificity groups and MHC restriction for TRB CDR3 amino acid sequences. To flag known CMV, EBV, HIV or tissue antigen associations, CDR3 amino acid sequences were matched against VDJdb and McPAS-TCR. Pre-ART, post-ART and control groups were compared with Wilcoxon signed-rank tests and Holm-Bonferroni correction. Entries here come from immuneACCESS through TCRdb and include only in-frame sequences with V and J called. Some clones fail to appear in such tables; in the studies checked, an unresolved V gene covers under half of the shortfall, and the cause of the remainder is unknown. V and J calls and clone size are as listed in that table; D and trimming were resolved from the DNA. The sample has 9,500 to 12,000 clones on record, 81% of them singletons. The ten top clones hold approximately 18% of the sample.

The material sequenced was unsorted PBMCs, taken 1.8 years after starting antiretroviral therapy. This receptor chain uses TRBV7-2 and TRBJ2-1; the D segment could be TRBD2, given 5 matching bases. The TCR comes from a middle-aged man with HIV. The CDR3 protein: CASSLAGPTSGNEQFF. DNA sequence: TGTGCCAGCAGCTTAGCCGGTCCTACTTCGGGGAATGAGCAGTTCTTC. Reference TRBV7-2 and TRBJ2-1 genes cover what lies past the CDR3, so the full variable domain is GAGVSQSPSNKVTEKGKDVELRCDPISGHTALYWYRQSLGQGLEFLIYFQGNSAPDKSGLPSDRFSAERTGGSVSTLTIQRTQQEDSAVYLCASSLAGPTSGNEQFFGPGTRLTVL.